These 21 T cell receptor beta chains were sequenced from one sample in a study of blood T cell repertoires in COVID-19. Assay used: immunoSEQ multiplex PCR; TCRdb lists only in-frame clones, some missing. This table has more than 85,000 clones, 80% to 90% appearing once. Sequenced input: peripheral blood. The receptors originated from a woman older than 75 with active or convalescent COVID-19.

V usage is TRBV24-1 and J usage is TRBJ2-1; the D gene is possibly TRBD1 (5 bases). Per germline, CDR1 KGHDR and CDR2 SFDVKD. CDR3 length equals 14 residues. Trimming removed 3 bases from V and 2 bases from J, with 7 bases in between. CDR3 region: CATSDLTAYNEQFF. CDR3 nucleotides: TGTGCCACCAGTGATCTGACAGCCTACAATGAGCAGTTCTTC.

The chain combines TRBV12-3 or TRBV12-4 with TRBJ2-5; D is possibly TRBD1 (6 bases). CDR3 length: 12 amino acids. V lost 7 bases and J 5 bases, leaving 11 bases between the germline ends. The CDR3 region has the DNA TGTGCCAGCACCACAGGGTGGGAGACCCAGTACTTC. Protein sequence: CASTTGWETQYF.

The rearrangement joins TRBV5-1 to TRBJ2-7; 8 bases align to TRBD2. Germline loops: CDR1 SGHRS, CDR2 YFSETQ. This CDR3 contains 16 residues. Trimming cost V 5 bases and J 4 bases; bases outside gene matches: 14. The CDR3 coding sequence is TGCGCCAGCAGATTATCAGCGGGAGATTTATGGTACGAGCAGTACTTC. Amino acids: CASRLSAGDLWYEQYF.

This sequence joins TRBV28 and TRBJ2-7; TRBD2 might be the D (5 bases). Trimming took 4 bases from V and 0 from J, leaving 16 bases between them. CDR1 is MDHEN, CDR2 SYDVKM, per germline. The CDR3 covers 16 residues. This CDR3 reads CASSSGRNTYSYEQYF. The CDR3 coding sequence is TGTGCCAGCAGTTCGGGGAGAAATACTTACTCCTACGAGCAGTACTTC.

The CDR3 sequence is CASSAGQGARGTDTQYF. The CDR3 bases are TGTGCCAGCAGCGCTGGACAGGGGGCGAGGGGCACAGATACGCAGTATTTT. The chain joins TRBV7-2 to TRBJ2-3, with 11 bases aligning to TRBD1. CDR1 and CDR2 from the germline V gene are SGHTA and FQGNSA. Trimming removed 5 bases from V and 1 base from J; junction bases left unmatched: 8. The CDR3 is 17 amino acids.

The CDR3 DNA is TGCGCCAGCAGCAGGGGCGATGGCTACACCTTC. It is translated as CASSRGDGYTF. The V call is TRBV5-1, the J call TRBJ1-2; a weak D match, TRBD1 (5 bases). Per germline, CDR1 SGHRS and CDR2 YFSETQ. The CDR3 sequence is 11 residues long. The germline V and J ends were trimmed by 4 bases and 6 bases, with 7 bases remaining between them.

The J gene is TRBJ2-6, the V gene TRBV7-9; the match to TRBD2 covers 10 bases. In germline, CDR1 is SEHNR, CDR2 FQNEAQ (reference sequence). The ends lost 5 bases at V and 4 bases at J; junction bases unmatched: 5. This CDR3 contains 16 residues. CDR3 protein: CASSTTSGPGANVLTF. The CDR3 DNA follows: TGTGCCAGCAGCACGACTAGCGGGCCCGGGGCCAACGTCCTGACTTTC.

This clone has only one observation. J is TRBJ2-1 and V is TRBV4-2; 10 bases align to TRBD2. Germline-derived CDR1 and CDR2 are LGHNA and YNFKEQ. V shed 5 bases, J shed 5 bases, and the junction held 9 bases outside the gene matches. This CDR3 has 16 residues. CDR3 region: CASSLTGTSENNEQFF. The CDR3 DNA reads TGTGCCAGCAGCTTAACCGGGACTAGCGAGAACAATGAGCAGTTCTTC.

By sample share, this clone is medium-sized (0.01 to 0.1%). The chain uses TRBV7-3 and TRBJ1-2; TRBD1 might be the D (5 bases). V was pared by 3 bases and J by 3 bases, with 17 bases between. The CDR3 sequence is 16 residues long. CDR1 and CDR2 (germline): SGHTA, FQGTGA. The CDR3 spells CASSLRPGEGDYGYTF. The DNA for the CDR3 is TGTGCCAGCAGCTTGCGTCCGGGGGAGGGAGACTATGGCTACACCTTC.

CDR3 bases: TGCGCCAGCAGCTTGGTCGGGACATATAACTATGGCTACACCTTC. Protein product: CASSLVGTYNYGYTF. This chain joins TRBV5-1 and TRBJ1-2; a weak D match, TRBD1 (6 bases). Trimming pared 0 bases from V and 1 base from J, leaving 10 bases between. Germline V gives CDR1 SGHRS, CDR2 YFSETQ. The CDR3 has 15 amino acids. Combining the CDR3 with reference TRBV5-1 and TRBJ1-2 gives the whole variable domain KAGVTQTPRYLIKTRGQQVTLSCSPISGHRSVSWYQQTPGQGLQFLFEYFSETQRNKGNFPGRFSGRQFSNSRSEMNVSTLELGDSALYLCASSLVGTYNYGYTFGSGTRLTVV.

This rearrangement joins TRBV5-6 to TRBJ1-5; D may be TRBD1 (5 bases). The CDR3 totals 14 residues. Trimming cost V 1 base and J 7 bases, with 12 bases left between them. The germline gives CDR1 SGHDT, CDR2 YYEEEE. CDR3 sequence: CASSLWGVGQPQHF. In nucleotides, the CDR3 is TGTGCCAGCAGCTTGTGGGGGGTCGGGCAGCCCCAGCATTTT.

In this sample, this clone turned up once. The V gene is TRBV30, the J gene TRBJ2-1, with D hard to call. CDR1 and CDR2 (germline): GTSNPN, SVGIG (reference sequence). This CDR3 spans 11 amino acids. V gave up 5 bases and J gave up 5 bases, with 7 bases separating them. The CDR3 protein is CAWGRDNEQFF. The DNA of the CDR3 is TGTGCCTGGGGCCGGGACAATGAGCAGTTCTTC.

The chain carries TRBV7-3 and TRBJ2-1, with TRBD2 matching 7 bases. CDR1 is SGHTA and CDR2 is FQGTGA in the germline V gene. The CDR3 is 14 amino acids. V shed 0 bases, J shed 4 bases, and the junction held 0 bases outside the gene matches. For the CDR3, the DNA is TGTGCCAGCAGCTTAACGGGAGGGTACAATGAGCAGTTCTTC. Protein product: CASSLTGGYNEQFF.

This chain uses TRBV7-9 with TRBJ2-2; 8 nucleotides align to TRBD2. J lost 3 bases, V lost 7 bases, and 13 bases had no gene match. Per germline, CDR1 SEHNR and CDR2 FQNEAQ (reference sequence). This CDR3 contains 17 residues. The chain's CDR3 is CASKPPFGSGDTGELFF. The CDR3 DNA sequence: TGTGCCAGCAAGCCCCCCTTCGGTAGCGGGGACACCGGGGAGCTGTTTTTT.

V usage is TRBV7-8 and J usage is TRBJ2-3; 8 nucleotides agree with TRBD2. This CDR3 spans 17 amino acids. Losses at the gene ends were 4 bases for V and 5 bases for J; bases not matched to a gene: 14. Per germline, CDR1 SGHVS and CDR2 FQNEAQ. The CDR3 nucleotides are TGTGCCAGCAGCTCCCCGCGATCGGCGGGAGGAGGAGATACGCAGTATTTT. It is translated as CASSSPRSAGGGDTQYF.

The chain combines TRBV3-1 (or the pseudogene TRBV3-2) with TRBJ1-3; TRBD1 aligns across 7 bases. With 5 bases clipped from V and 6 bases from J, the junction kept 10 bases outside the gene matches. The CDR3 is 15 residues long. CDR1 LGHDT and CDR2 YNNKEL come from the germline V gene (reference sequence). The CDR3 sequence: CASSYSGQTQNTIYF. CDR3 nucleotides: TGTGCCAGCAGCTACTCGGGACAGACACAAAACACCATATATTTT.

The chain joins TRBV23-1 to TRBJ1-1; D call uncertain. TRBV23-1 is an ORF, and what it does is uncertain. V gave up 6 bases and J gave up 0 bases, with 17 bases separating them. This CDR3 has 16 residues. CDR3 protein: CASRGTQAPMNTEAFF. The DNA of the CDR3 is TGCGCCAGCAGGGGCACCCAGGCCCCCATGAACACTGAAGCTTTCTTT.

The rearrangement joins TRBV15 to TRBJ2-3; a possible D gene is TRBD2 (5 bases). The CDR3 extends over 15 amino acids. The germline V gene has CDR1 LNHNV and CDR2 YYDKDF (reference sequence). Trimming removed 3 bases at V and 0 bases at J, with 10 bases between. CDR3 sequence: CATSSAPGSTDTQYF. CDR3 nucleotides: TGTGCCACCAGCAGCGCACCGGGGAGCACAGATACGCAGTATTTT.

The CDR3 sequence is CASSTRDRAYEQYF. The CDR3 nucleotides read TGTGCCAGCAGCACCCGGGACAGGGCCTACGAGCAGTACTTC. V and J are TRBV9 and TRBJ2-7; 9 nucleotides line up with TRBD1. This CDR3 has 14 amino acids. Germline V lookup: CDR1 SGDLS, CDR2 YYNGEE. Trimming removed 4 bases from V and 2 bases from J; junction bases left unmatched: 4.

This clone was seen a few times. V gene TRBV7-2 combines with J gene TRBJ2-1, with 8 bases fitting TRBD2. V was clipped by 4 bases and J by 0 bases; unmatched bases: 5. Germline-derived CDR1 and CDR2 are SGHTA and FQGNSA. The length of the CDR3 is 16 residues. CDR3 in amino acids: CASSSLAGSSYNEQFF. Written as DNA, the CDR3 is TGTGCCAGCAGCTCTTTAGCGGGAAGCTCCTACAATGAGCAGTTCTTC.

The gene calls are TRBV5-4 and TRBJ1-5; TRBD1 matches at 7 bases. The CDR3 is made up of 13 amino acids. The junction had 1 base not matched to a gene; V was cut back by 0 bases and J by 7 bases. The germline gives CDR1 SGHNT, CDR2 YYREEE (reference sequence). The CDR3 spells CASSLVGQQPQHF. As DNA, the CDR3 is TGTGCCAGCAGCTTGGTGGGACAGCAGCCCCAGCATTTT.